Listed below are T cell receptor beta chains from one sample, sequenced in a study of regulatory T cells in long-lasting Graves disease. TCRdb recomputed calls from the multiplex PCR reads with MiXCR, one row per CDR3 protein. The sample records some 250,000 distinct CDR3 sequences, about 17% being singletons. The same sample was also used in a study of T cells in Graves' hyperthyroidism and ophthalmopathy.

Sample: peripheral blood mononuclear cells (PBMCs), taken at new diagnosis, from a patient treated with antithyroid drugs. These receptors came from a woman aged 25 to 45 with Graves disease. The CDR3 runs from the conserved cysteine through the conserved F or W. The D gene is left open where the match is weak. Size tells how often a clone was seen (once, few, many) or the class of an expanded clone, and some rows leave it out.

many,TRBJ1-2,TRBV7-3,-,CASSLYGEGYTF,TGTGCCAGCAGCTTATATGGGGAAGGCTACACCTTC
many,TRBJ2-7,TRBV5-4,-,CASSPELGYSYEQYF,TGTGCCAGCAGCCCAGAATTAGGGTATTCCTACGAGCAGTACTTC
-,TRBJ2-1,TRBV12-3/TRBV12-4,TRBD2,CASSPRLAANEQFF,TGTGCCAGCAGTCCTAGACTAGCGGCCAATGAGCAGTTCTTC
few,TRBJ1-6,TRBV18,-,CASSPTINSPLHF,TGTGCCAGCTCACCAACAATCAATTCACCCCTCCACTTT
many,TRBJ2-7,TRBV2,-,CASSDRGRDEQYF,TGTGCCAGCAGTGACAGGGGACGGGACGAGCAGTACTTC
many,TRBJ2-7,TRBV15,TRBD1,CATSPRQGDEQYF,TGTGCCACCAGCCCTCGACAGGGGGACGAGCAGTACTTC
many,TRBJ1-1,TRBV20-1,TRBD1,CSARVRGQTEAFF,TGCAGTGCTAGAGTGAGGGGGCAGACTGAAGCTTTCTTT
many,TRBJ1-2,TRBV3-1,TRBD1,CASGFRDRGRGDYGYTF,TGTGCCAGCGGTTTCCGGGACAGGGGTAGGGGTGACTATGGCTACACCTTC
-,TRBJ2-7,TRBV11-2,TRBD2,CASSPLSRLAGGTYEQYF,TGTGCCAGCAGCCCATTGAGTCGACTAGCGGGAGGAACCTACGAGCAGTACTTC
many,TRBJ1-5,TRBV2,TRBD1,CASSTPRTGPTNQPQHF,TGTGCCAGCAGTACGCCCCGGACAGGGCCGACCAATCAGCCCCAGCATTTT
many,TRBJ2-3,TRBV10-3,-,CATADPDRWRTDTQYF,TGTGCCACCGCAGACCCCGACAGGTGGCGCACAGATACGCAGTATTTT
many,TRBJ2-2,TRBV3-1,TRBD2,CASSSLAGFNGELFF,TGTGCCAGCAGTTCACTAGCGGGGTTTAACGGGGAGCTGTTTTTT
many,TRBJ1-2,TRBV20-1,-,CSASPRAYGYTF,TGCAGTGCTAGTCCCAGGGCCTATGGCTACACCTTC
many,TRBJ1-5,TRBV5-1,-,CASSLGGRPNQPQHF,TGCGCCAGCAGCTTAGGGGGGAGGCCAAATCAGCCCCAGCATTTT
many,TRBJ1-1,TRBV5-1,-,CASSLLGGTEAFF,TGTGCCAGCAGCTTGCTGGGGGGAACTGAAGCTTTCTTT